This TCR beta chain was sequenced in a study of blood T cell repertoires in COVID-19. Overall study context: The origin of the acute and convalescent COVID-19 samples was the United States, Italy and Spain. T cells, B-cell-depleted T cells, or PBMCs provided the cDNA or gDNA that served as material.

In the original analysis: Amplification with reference gene primers provided the estimates of nucleated cell counts. Clones were read by immunoSEQ multiplex PCR, and TCRdb kept only the in-frame ones, dropping some. The DNA gave D and trimming, while V, J and clone size come from that table. The table lists 150,000 to 190,000 clones, more than 85% of them singletons. There are 15 residues in the CDR3. Trimming took off 4 bases at V and 3 bases at J, with 13 bases between the two ends. Germline loops: CDR1 MNHEY, CDR2 SVGEGT. The chain combines TRBV6-2 or TRBV6-3 with TRBJ1-5; D ambiguous. Sequencing was performed on peripheral blood. The receptor comes from a woman between 65 and 79 years old with acute or convalescent COVID-19. The CDR3 sequence is CASSSTTAFNQPQHF. The CDR3 region has the DNA TGTGCCAGCAGTTCAACAACAGCCTTCAATCAGCCCCAGCATTTT.